One and the same sample provided the 27 T cell receptor beta chains below, sequenced in a study of blood T cell repertoires in COVID-19. Generated by immunoSEQ multiplex PCR, the TCRdb table keeps only in-frame clones and is missing some. The sample consists of about 89,000 clones, almost 85% of them appearing once. The sequenced material came from peripheral blood. Source of these receptors: a man between 65 and 79 years old with acute or convalescent COVID-19.

The rearrangement links TRBV5-6 to TRBJ2-1; D call uncertain. CDR1 and CDR2 (germline): SGHDT, YYEEEE. The V and J ends lost 1 base and 3 bases respectively, with 11 bases between them. The CDR3 runs 15 residues. The chain's CDR3 is CASSLIRSLYNEQFF. The CDR3 DNA sequence: TGTGCCAGCAGCTTGATCCGGTCCCTCTACAATGAGCAGTTCTTC.

The chain employs TRBV5-4 and TRBJ1-1; D gene ambiguous. The CDR3 loop spans 13 amino acids. V was shortened by 0 bases and J by 2 bases, with 5 bases between the two germline ends. Germline loops: CDR1 SGHNT, CDR2 YYREEE (reference sequence). CDR3 sequence (DNA): TGTGCCAGCAGCTTGGGTACTAACACTGAAGCTTTCTTT. It encodes CASSLGTNTEAFF.

The chain combines TRBV11-3 with TRBJ2-5, with TRBD1 as a possible D gene (5 bases). The CDR3 contains 13 residues. The ends were cut back, 5 bases at V and 4 bases at J, with 11 bases in the middle. Per the germline V gene, CDR1 is SGHNT and CDR2 is YENEEA. This CDR3 reads CASSTQGGETQYF. CDR3 in DNA: TGTGCCAGCAGCACTCAGGGTGGAGAGACCCAGTACTTC.

This clone was detected only once. This chain uses TRBV3-1 (or the pseudogene TRBV3-2) with TRBJ1-1; D is uncertain. V was trimmed by 4 bases and J by 7 bases, leaving 7 bases between them. Looked up from germline, CDR1 is LGHDT and CDR2 is YNNKEL (reference sequence). This CDR3 spans 11 amino acids. The CDR3 coding sequence is TGTGCCAGCAGCCTAACTAATGAAGCTTTCTTT. Amino acids: CASSLTNEAFF.

This rearrangement joins TRBV7-9 to TRBJ1-6, with a possible D match to TRBD1 (6 bases). The V end was cut by 5 bases, the J end by 7 bases, with 15 bases between. Looked up from germline, CDR1 is SEHNR and CDR2 is FQNEAQ (reference sequence). The CDR3 is made up of 15 amino acids. The CDR3 reads CASSADPGQNSPLHF. The DNA for the CDR3 is TGTGCCAGCAGCGCCGACCCGGGACAAAATTCACCCCTCCACTTT.

This chain joins TRBV6-2 or TRBV6-3 and TRBJ2-1; perhaps TRBD2 as D (7 bases). The V gene's germline CDR1 is MNHEY and CDR2 SVGEGT. The CDR3 length is 15 residues. V lost 2 bases to trimming and J lost 1 base, with 9 bases between them. DNA for the CDR3: TGTGCCAGCAGTTACGCGGGGGCTTCCTACAATGAGCAGTTCTTC. Translation: CASSYAGASYNEQFF.

This clone occurred a few times. The chain recombines TRBV5-1 with TRBJ2-2; 11 bases map to TRBD2. V lost 0 bases to trimming and J lost 1 base; unmatched junction nucleotides: 5. The length of the CDR3 is 18 residues. The germline V gene has CDR1 SGHRS and CDR2 YFSETQ. The CDR3 nucleotides read TGCGCCAGCAGCTTGGTAACTAGCGGGAGTAGGAACACCGGGGAGCTGTTTTTT. Its translation is CASSLVTSGSRNTGELFF. Variable domain in full (rest from reference TRBV5-1 and TRBJ2-2): KAGVTQTPRYLIKTRGQQVTLSCSPISGHRSVSWYQQTPGQGLQFLFEYFSETQRNKGNFPGRFSGRQFSNSRSEMNVSTLELGDSALYLCASSLVTSGSRNTGELFFGEGSRLTVL.

The chain combines TRBV6-6 with TRBJ1-6; a weak D match, TRBD1 (5 bases). Germline lookup yields CDR1 MNHNY and CDR2 SVGAGI (reference sequence). The CDR3 runs 15 residues. The germline V and J ends were trimmed by 0 bases and 5 bases, with 8 bases remaining between them. The CDR3 region is CASSYSGGDNSPLHF. As DNA, the CDR3 is TGTGCCAGCAGTTACTCGGGAGGGGATAATTCACCCCTCCACTTT.

Concerning this clone: A read error may produce the germline difference seen at one junction end. The chain carries TRBV7-7 and TRBJ2-3; tentative D call: TRBD1 (6 bases). There are 19 residues in the CDR3. The germline V gene has CDR1 SSHAT and CDR2 FNYEAQ (reference sequence). The chain's CDR3 is CASSPRTLGAVHNEDTQYF. The CDR3 nucleotides are TGTGCTAGCAGCCCTCGGACCCTGGGGGCCGTACACAATGAGGATACGCAGTATTTT.

There are a few counts of this clone. The J gene is TRBJ2-7, the V gene TRBV13, with 7 bases that match TRBD1. CDR3 length: 13 residues. V trimming: 5 bases; J trimming: 5 bases; junction bases outside the gene matches: 6. CDR1 and CDR2 (germline): PRHDT, FYEKMQ (reference sequence). The DNA for the CDR3 is TGTGCCAGCAGCGCCTTGGACAGGAACGAGCAGTACTTC. This codes for CASSALDRNEQYF.

CDR3 amino acids: CASTRGGDPQTQYF. CDR3 bases: TGTGCCAGCACTCGCGGGGGAGACCCCCAGACCCAGTACTTC. The V and J genes are TRBV6-6 and TRBJ2-5; 7 bases are a match to TRBD2. V dropped 7 bases and J dropped 6; count of bases not matched to a gene: 11. This CDR3 region has 14 residues. Per the germline V gene, CDR1 is MNHNY and CDR2 is SVGAGI (reference sequence).

V gene TRBV5-1 combines with J gene TRBJ1-2; TRBD1 agrees at 8 bases. The CDR3 sequence is 14 residues long. Looked up from germline, CDR1 is SGHRS and CDR2 is YFSETQ. The trim removed 4 bases at V and 3 bases at J, leaving 5 bases unmatched. The CDR3 DNA reads as TGCGCCAGCAGCGGACAGGGCCTCGACTATGGCTACACCTTC. Protein product: CASSGQGLDYGYTF.

This chain connects TRBV9 to TRBJ2-3; 8 bases line up with TRBD1. V trimming: 0 bases; J trimming: 3 bases; junction bases outside the gene matches: 3. The CDR3 contains 15 residues. Germline CDR1 is SGDLS and CDR2 is YYNGEE. The DNA of the CDR3 is TGTGCCAGCAGCGTAGGACAGGGGTGGACAGATACGCAGTATTTT. Translated, it gives CASSVGQGWTDTQYF.

The V call is TRBV6-5, the J call TRBJ2-2; 7 bases line up with TRBD1. Germline CDR1 is MNHEY and CDR2 is SVGAGI. The CDR3 runs 15 residues. The V and J ends lost 6 bases and 3 bases, in that order; junction bases with no gene match: 7. The chain's CDR3 is CASRAAQGHTGELFF. DNA of the CDR3: TGTGCCAGCAGAGCCGCACAGGGGCACACCGGGGAGCTGTTTTTT.

Written as DNA, the CDR3 is TGTGCCAGTAGTTCGGAGGGTTATATCTCTGGAAACACCATATATTTT. It translates to CASSSEGYISGNTIYF. The rearrangement links TRBV19 to TRBJ1-3, with D hard to call. V was trimmed by 5 bases and J by 0 bases, leaving 14 bases between them. CDR1 LNHDA and CDR2 SQIVND come from the germline V gene (reference sequence). This CDR3 has 16 residues.

The genes are TRBV7-9 and TRBJ1-6; no clear D gene. The CDR3 runs 12 residues. CDR1 is SEHNR, CDR2 FQNEAQ, per germline (reference sequence). V was clipped by 0 bases and J by 9 bases, with 3 bases between them. CDR3 residues: CASSLAASPLHF. CDR3 sequence (DNA): TGTGCCAGCAGCTTAGCGGCTTCACCCCTCCACTTT.

This clone was counted many times. The V and J genes are TRBV7-8 and TRBJ2-1; TRBD2 aligns across 7 bases. From germline, CDR1 is SGHVS and CDR2 FQNEAQ. V was pared by 3 bases and J by 4 bases, with 6 bases of the junction left unmatched. The CDR3 is 15 amino acids. The CDR3 sequence is CASSFIAAGYNEQFF. The CDR3 DNA is TGTGCCAGCAGCTTTATCGCAGCGGGGTACAATGAGCAGTTCTTC.

The V and J genes are TRBV19 and TRBJ2-6, with D possibly being TRBD2 (5 bases). CDR1 LNHDA and CDR2 SQIVND come from the germline V gene (reference sequence). The V and J ends lost 3 bases and 1 base respectively, with 13 bases between them. The CDR3 covers 17 residues. The CDR3, as DNA: TGTGCCAGTAGTATTCTAGGACTCAGTTCTGGGGCCAACGTCCTGACTTTC. Its translation is CASSILGLSSGANVLTF.

V and J are TRBV11-2 and TRBJ2-7; D may be TRBD1 (6 bases). This CDR3 has 14 amino acids. The V gene lost 6 bases and the J gene lost 3 bases, with 15 bases spanning the gap. The germline V gene has CDR1 SGHAT and CDR2 FQNNGV. The CDR3 protein is CASSSNREIYEQYF. The CDR3 DNA reads TGTGCCAGCAGTTCAAACAGGGAGATCTACGAGCAGTACTTC.

The V gene is TRBV4-2, the J gene TRBJ1-4, with 8 bases fitting TRBD1. This CDR3 has 15 residues. With V trimmed by 4 bases and J by 8 bases, 9 bases remained unmatched. The germline CDR1 and CDR2 sequences are LGHNA and YNFKEQ. The CDR3 DNA sequence: TGTGCCAGCAGCCCTGCGGAAGGGACAGGAGAAAAACTGTTTTTT. Amino acid sequence: CASSPAEGTGEKLFF.

The chain employs TRBV30 and TRBJ1-1; D is possibly TRBD1 (5 bases). Germline values: CDR1 GTSNPN, CDR2 SVGIG (reference sequence). This CDR3 is 12 amino acids long. Trimming cost V 4 bases and J 0 bases, with 6 bases left between them. CDR3 protein: CAWNRLNTEAFF. CDR3 in DNA: TGTGCCTGGAACAGGTTGAACACTGAAGCTTTCTTT.

The J gene is TRBJ1-2, the V gene TRBV14; D call uncertain. V was pared by 5 bases and J by 3 bases, with 10 bases between. Germline CDR1 is SGHDN and CDR2 is FVKESK. The CDR3 covers 13 residues. CDR3 loop: CASSGGVDYGYTF. CDR3 coding DNA: TGTGCCAGCAGCGGCGGGGTTGACTATGGCTACACCTTC.

CDR3 region: CASSFAQGTTEAFF. DNA for the CDR3: TGTGCCAGCAGCTTCGCCCAGGGGACCACTGAAGCTTTCTTT. The genes are TRBV7-3 and TRBJ1-1; tentatively, D is TRBD1 (6 bases). The CDR3 runs to 14 residues. V gave up 3 bases and J gave up 4 bases, with 12 bases separating them. Looked up from germline, CDR1 is SGHTA and CDR2 is FQGTGA.

V usage is TRBV6-2 or TRBV6-3 and J usage is TRBJ1-1; the match to TRBD1 covers 8 bases. The trim removed 2 bases at V and 4 bases at J, leaving 6 bases unmatched. The germline gives CDR1 MNHEY, CDR2 SVGEGT. The CDR3 length is 15 residues. In nucleotides, the CDR3 is TGTGCCAGCAGTTACCCGCAGGGGGCCACCACTGAAGCTTTCTTT. The encoded protein is CASSYPQGATTEAFF.

This clone was picked up one time. V usage is TRBV28 and J usage is TRBJ1-4; D is uncertain. This CDR3 region has 14 residues. The germline V gene encodes CDR1 MDHEN and CDR2 SYDVKM. Deletions cut 6 bases from V and 8 bases from J, with 16 bases between. CDR3 DNA: TGTGCCAGCAGACCGGAACGTCGAGGGGAAAAACTGTTTTTT. This encodes CASRPERRGEKLFF.

CDR3 coding DNA: TGTGCCAGCAGTTTAGCTGGGGGGGCGGCTAATGAAAAACTGTTTTTT. Amino acids: CASSLAGGAANEKLFF. The chain employs TRBV28 and TRBJ1-4; D perhaps matches TRBD1 (6 bases). The CDR3 sequence is 16 residues long. From germline, CDR1 is MDHEN and CDR2 SYDVKM. Trimming removed 2 bases from V and 3 bases from J, with 13 bases in between. Using reference TRBV28 and TRBJ1-4 for the parts outside the CDR3, the full variable domain is DVKVTQSSRYLVKRTGEKVFLECVQDMDHENMFWYRQDPGLGLRLIYFSYDVKMKEKGDIPEGYSVSREKKERFSLILESASTNQTSMYLCASSLAGGAANEKLFFGSGTQLSVL.

This sequence joins TRBV14 and TRBJ1-1; TRBD1 might be the D (5 bases). The germline CDR1 and CDR2 sequences are SGHDN and FVKESK. The CDR3 is 15 amino acids. V was pared by 3 bases and J by 1 base, with 12 bases between. The CDR3: CASSHFQGSNTEAFF. CDR3 sequence (DNA): TGTGCCAGCAGCCATTTCCAGGGATCGAACACTGAAGCTTTCTTT.